What follows are 27 T cell receptor beta chains derived from one specimen sequenced in a study of T-cell memory formation after mild COVID-19. TCRdb processed the 5' RACE reads anew with MiXCR; each CDR3 protein has one entry. The table has around 34,000 distinct CDR3 sequences, approximately 7.7% seen once. Sequencing was done on a sample of PBMCs or a T cell subset sorted from them (not recorded which). These receptors originate from a man younger than 30 who had mild COVID-19 (a few samples of this study predate the infection). Cell type and time point are not known.

This clonotype appeared many times. The V gene is TRBV6-2 or TRBV6-3, the J gene TRBJ2-2, with D uncertain. The V end was cut by 0 bases, the J end by 3 bases, with 8 bases between. Germline-derived CDR1 and CDR2 are MNHEY and SVGEGT. This CDR3 is built from 15 residues. Here the CDR3 DNA reads TGTGCCAGCAGTTACTCGAAAAGGGACACCGGGGAGCTGTTTTTT. Translation: CASSYSKRDTGELFF.

This clonotype was detected many times. V is TRBV12-3 or TRBV12-4 and J is TRBJ2-3; 8 bases line up with TRBD1. The CDR3 is made up of 16 amino acids. Losses at the gene ends were 1 base for V and 1 base for J; bases not matched to a gene: 4. CDR3: CASSLGTGPRTDTQYF. The CDR3 region has the DNA TGTGCCAGCAGTTTAGGGACAGGGCCCCGCACAGATACGCAGTATTTT.

This clonotype showed up many times. V gene TRBV7-6 combines with J gene TRBJ2-1; 10 bases match TRBD2. CDR3 length equals 16 residues. Germline CDR1 and CDR2: SGHVS and FNYEAQ. With 1 base clipped from V and 7 bases from J, the junction kept 7 bases outside the gene matches. The CDR3 protein is CASSLGASGGHNEQFF. The CDR3 DNA sequence: TGTGCCAGCAGCTTAGGGGCTAGCGGGGGCCATAATGAGCAGTTCTTC.

This clonotype was observed at least ten times. V usage is TRBV27 and J usage is TRBJ2-7; D possibly uses TRBD1 or TRBD2 (5 bases each). The CDR3 loop spans 13 amino acids. The germline CDR1 and CDR2 sequences are MNHEY and SMNVEV (reference sequence). The V gene lost 6 bases and the J gene lost 0 bases, with 9 bases spanning the gap. CDR3 in DNA: TGTGCCAGCAGCTGGGGGACCTCCTACGAGCAGTACTTC. It translates to CASSWGTSYEQYF.

There are many counts of this clonotype. The V and J genes are TRBV4-1 and TRBJ1-1; D is perhaps TRBD1 (6 bases). CDR3 length: 13 residues. Germline V gene data show CDR1 as MGHRA and CDR2 as YSYEKL. Trimming shortened V by 8 bases and J by 0 bases, and 10 bases separated the two germline ends. The CDR3, as DNA: TGCGCCAGCCGGGGGCATTTGAACACTGAAGCTTTCTTT. Protein product: CASRGHLNTEAFF.

This clonotype was counted a few times. The gene calls are TRBV20-1 and TRBJ1-4; 8 bases align to TRBD1. Germline V gene lookup returns CDR1 DFQATT and CDR2 SNEGSKA (reference sequence). The V segment lost 7 bases and the J segment 7 bases; nucleotides outside the gene matches: 8. The CDR3 is 13 residues long. The CDR3 is CSVPTGEGEKLFF. CDR3 coding DNA: TGCAGTGTCCCGACAGGGGAGGGTGAAAAACTGTTTTTT.

Many counts were recorded for this clonotype. The chain carries TRBV6-2 or TRBV6-3 and TRBJ2-1, with TRBD2 matching over 8 bases. The CDR3 spans 14 residues. V lost 5 bases and J lost 10; bases outside the gene matches: 10. Germline CDR1 reads MNHEY; CDR2 reads SVGEGT. CDR3 sequence: CASSPGLAAGEQFF. CDR3 DNA sequence: TGTGCCAGCAGTCCCGGACTAGCAGCAGGAGAGCAGTTCTTC.

This chain joins TRBV6-2 or TRBV6-3 and TRBJ1-1; a possible D gene is TRBD1 (5 bases). Germline CDR1 is MNHEY and CDR2 is SVGEGT. V gave up 0 bases and J gave up 2 bases, with 16 bases separating them. This CDR3 region has 17 residues. This CDR3 reads CASSYSVYRQLNTEAFF. CDR3 DNA: TGTGCCAGCAGTTACTCGGTCTATAGACAGCTAAACACTGAAGCTTTCTTT.

This clonotype was counted many times. This chain links TRBV6-5 with TRBJ1-5; no clear D gene. This CDR3 contains 13 residues. V dropped 6 bases and J dropped 4 bases, with 10 bases sitting between them. The germline CDR1 and CDR2 sequences are MNHEY and SVGAGI. The CDR3 region has the DNA TGTGCCAGCAGGCCTAATGGGAATCAGCCCCAGCATTTT. Its protein product is CASRPNGNQPQHF.

This clonotype was found a few times. J is TRBJ1-6 and V is TRBV20-1; D is unclear. Germline loops: CDR1 DFQATT, CDR2 SNEGSKA (reference sequence). The length of the CDR3 is 14 residues. Trimming removed 4 bases at V and 0 bases at J, with 7 bases between. The CDR3 nucleotides read TGCAGTGCTATACAGAGCTCCTATAATTCACCCCTCCACTTT. Translated: CSAIQSSYNSPLHF.

This clonotype has a count of ten or more. The rearrangement uses TRBV20-1 and TRBJ2-3; maybe TRBD2 (6 bases). Germline CDR1 DFQATT, CDR2 SNEGSKA (reference sequence). The CDR3 runs 14 residues. Trimming pared 4 bases from V and 4 bases from J, leaving 15 bases between. DNA for the CDR3: TGCAGTGCTATGGGACCGAGGGAGGCAGATACGCAGTATTTT. Residues: CSAMGPREADTQYF.

The genes are TRBV11-1 and TRBJ1-2; D is unclear. The ends were cut back, 1 base at V and 3 bases at J, with 15 bases in the middle. Germline V gene sequence: CDR1 SGHAT, CDR2 FQDESV (reference sequence). This CDR3 comprises 16 residues. For the CDR3, the DNA is TGTGCCAGCAGCTTAGAGGTCGGGAGGAGCGACTATGGCTACACCTTC. Its protein product is CASSLEVGRSDYGYTF.

The chain recombines TRBV6-4 with TRBJ1-1; D is possibly TRBD1 (5 bases). Germline V gene data show CDR1 as MRHNA and CDR2 as SNTAGT. The CDR3 spans 13 residues. Trimming removed 2 bases from V and 2 bases from J, with 6 bases in between. CDR3 sequence reads: CASSDRDNTEAFF. For the CDR3, the DNA is TGTGCCAGCAGTGACCGGGACAACACTGAAGCTTTCTTT.

This clonotype has at least ten counts. V and J are TRBV20-1 and TRBJ2-4, with 11 bases aligning to TRBD2. J was trimmed by 2 bases and V by 1 base; bases with no gene match: 7. Germline lookup yields CDR1 DFQATT and CDR2 SNEGSKA (reference sequence). The CDR3 contains 17 residues. CDR3 nucleotides: TGCAGTGCTAGAGTAATAGCGGGGGGGCCTACCAAAAACATTCAGTACTTC. Amino acids: CSARVIAGGPTKNIQYF.

This clonotype occurred many times. This chain uses TRBV7-6 with TRBJ2-5; D possibly corresponds to TRBD1 (5 bases). Per germline, CDR1 SGHVS and CDR2 FNYEAQ. The CDR3 length is 12 residues. The V end was cut by 2 bases, the J end by 4 bases, with 5 bases between. The CDR3 nucleotides are TGTGCCAGCAGCTTACAGGGAGAGACCCAGTACTTC. This translates into CASSLQGETQYF.

This clonotype was seen repeatedly, ten times or more. The chain has TRBV7-2 and TRBJ2-1, with a possible D match to TRBD2 (7 bases). Germline-derived CDR1 and CDR2 are SGHTA and FQGNSA. This CDR3 comprises 14 residues. V was shortened by 6 bases and J by 10 bases, with 19 bases between the two germline ends. The CDR3 DNA reads as TGTGCCAGCAGAGAGAGCTGGGAGGGGGGAGAGCAGTTCTTC. This gives the protein CASRESWEGGEQFF.

This clonotype occurred a few times. The V call is TRBV7-6, the J call TRBJ2-5, with D possibly TRBD1 on 6 matching bases. Trimming stripped 4 bases from V and 5 bases from J, with 26 bases between. Per germline, CDR1 SGHVS and CDR2 FNYEAQ. CDR3 size: 18 residues. DNA of the CDR3: TGTGCCAGCAGCTCCGTACGCCCCGACGCCAGGGGCCCGGAGACCCAGTACTTC. This codes for CASSSVRPDARGPETQYF. Combining the CDR3 with reference TRBV7-6 and TRBJ2-5 gives the whole variable domain GAGVSQSPRYKVTKRGQDVALRCDPISGHVSLYWYRQALGQGPEFLTYFNYEAQQDKSGLPNDRFSAERPEGSISTLTIQRTEQRDSAMYRCASSSVRPDARGPETQYFGPGTRLLVL.

The genes are TRBV19 and TRBJ2-1, with 10 positions matching TRBD2. CDR1 is LNHDA, CDR2 SQIVND, per germline (reference sequence). The CDR3 extends over 15 amino acids. V dropped 6 bases and J dropped 2; count of bases not matched to a gene: 4. Here the CDR3 reads CASSRTSGTYNEQFF. CDR3 bases: TGTGCCAGTAGCCGGACTAGCGGCACCTACAATGAGCAGTTCTTC.

This clonotype was seen ten or more times. The V call is TRBV7-9, the J call TRBJ2-3; no clear D. V dropped 2 bases and J dropped 2 bases, with 8 bases sitting between them. This CDR3 is built from 14 residues. Germline V lookup: CDR1 SEHNR, CDR2 FQNEAQ (reference sequence). CDR3 loop: CASSLSATTDTQYF. The DNA of the CDR3 is TGTGCCAGCAGCTTATCGGCTACCACAGATACGCAGTATTTT.

The chain links TRBV3-1 to TRBJ1-4; D gene unclear. The CDR3 runs to 15 residues. V was cut by 4 bases and J by 0 bases, with 9 bases left in between. CDR1 and CDR2 from the germline V gene are LGHDT and YNNKEL (reference sequence). In DNA, the CDR3 is TGTGCCAGCAGCCCCTACATCGCAACTAATGAAAAACTGTTTTTT. Its translation: CASSPYIATNEKLFF.

This clonotype was seen many times. The rearrangement uses TRBV24-1 and TRBJ1-6; tentatively, D is TRBD1 (5 bases). Germline V lookup: CDR1 KGHDR, CDR2 SFDVKD. Deletions cut 0 bases from V and 10 bases from J, with 33 bases between. The CDR3 spans 22 residues. Written as DNA, the CDR3 is TGTGCCACCAGTGATTTGTTTGATCGTCGGGTCGTGGGAGTACAGGTTCAATCACCCCTCCACTTT. Translated: CATSDLFDRRVVGVQVQSPLHF.

The chain links TRBV12-2 to TRBJ1-1; the DNA was not used to check the table's D call, TRBD1. TRBV12-2 is a pseudogene segment. This CDR3 is built from 16 residues. CDR3 coding DNA: TGTGCAAGTCGCCCCGACGCCGGGACAGGGAACACTGAAGCTTTCTTT. It codes for CASRPDAGTGNTEAFF.

This clonotype was recorded many times. The gene calls are TRBV20-1 and TRBJ2-3, with TRBD1 matching over 8 bases. Germline-derived CDR1 and CDR2 are DFQATT and SNEGSKA (reference sequence). CDR3 length: 17 residues. Unmatched junction bases numbered 11, after V lost 3 bases and J lost 0 bases. The CDR3, as DNA: TGCAGTGCTAGGGTCTCTACAGGGGGAACTAGCACAGATACGCAGTATTTT. Its translation is CSARVSTGGTSTDTQYF.

Many counts were recorded for this clonotype. V gene TRBV9 combines with J gene TRBJ2-1, with 7 bases identical to TRBD2. In germline, CDR1 is SGDLS, CDR2 YYNGEE. V shed 0 bases, J shed 2 bases, and the junction held 2 bases outside the gene matches. There are 15 residues in the CDR3. The CDR3 here is CASSVEGLAYNEQFF. The CDR3 coding sequence is TGTGCCAGCAGCGTAGAAGGACTAGCCTACAATGAGCAGTTCTTC.

The chain joins TRBV15 to TRBJ2-3, with TRBD2 as a possible D gene (6 bases). The CDR3 runs to 16 residues. V was trimmed by 0 bases and J by 2 bases, leaving 12 bases between them. Germline CDR1 LNHNV, CDR2 YYDKDF (reference sequence). CDR3 DNA: TGTGCCACCAGCAGAGATAACGGGGGTTTCACAGATACGCAGTATTTT. Encoded protein: CATSRDNGGFTDTQYF.

This clonotype was counted at least ten times. J is TRBJ1-4 and V is TRBV27; perhaps TRBD1 as D (5 bases). The V end lost 8 bases, the J end lost 4 bases, and 8 bases lay between the germline ends. The CDR3 extends over 12 amino acids. CDR1 and CDR2 from the germline V gene are MNHEY and SMNVEV (reference sequence). The CDR3 is CASRDVNEKLFF. The CDR3, as DNA: TGTGCCAGCCGGGACGTTAATGAAAAACTGTTTTTT.

The chain combines TRBV6-1 with TRBJ2-1; TRBD2 matches 12 bases. The germline gives CDR1 MNHNS, CDR2 SASEGT. The V gene end was trimmed by 4 bases and the J gene end by 0 bases; junction bases not matched to a gene: 1. CDR3 size: 16 residues. The CDR3 DNA reads TGTGCCAGCAGTGGGACTAGCGGGACCTCCTACAATGAGCAGTTCTTC. Protein: CASSGTSGTSYNEQFF.